Reported below is one T cell receptor beta chain. It lacks a known antigen. No DNA is shown, since the ends of the CDR3 on it are uncertain; the CDR3 is the one TCRdb lists. RNA was extracted from bulk unsorted tissue and checked for quality with a NanoDrop ND-1000 and an Agilent 2100. Normal lung samples were distant non-tumor tissue taken more than 3 cm from the tumor edge. Donors were newly diagnosed lung cancer patients admitted for thoracic surgery in China between August and November 2014, without prior chemotherapy. Anyone who had undergone radiotherapy or chemotherapy before, or who had another cancer at the same time, was left out of the study. Pieces of surgical tissue measuring roughly 1-2.2 cm3 were kept in RNAlater solution and held at -80 degrees C until needed. The protocol used for the library was multiplex PCR. The run used an Illumina HiSeq 2500. TCRbeta libraries were built by three rounds of nested PCR using primers (Table S4), following protocols modified from ARM-PCR. Before sequencing, PCR products in the 200-500 bp range were cut out of the gel and cleaned up using the QIAquick gel extraction kit. The study's own analysis went as follows. Trimmomatic was used to clean the reads, FLASH was used to merge the reads into complete CDR3 sequences, and MiTCR was used to assign the reads to V(D)J germline segments. Clonal diversity was calculated as the inverse Simpson's index using VDJtools. A read counted as productive if the sequence was in-frame and lacked a premature stop codon. TCRdb redid the processing of the public reads, applying fastp at Q25 and MiXCR, and retained in-frame beta chains. Entries are consolidated by CDR3 protein sequence, retaining the most common genes and DNA. V and J calls and clone size were set by TCRdb, not the authors. A total of 98,000 or so distinct CDR3 sequences appear in this sample, more than 80% of them only once. Less than 40% of the sample belongs to the ten largest clones.

The data originate from a study of tumor and adjacent non-tumor tissue in lung cancer (dated by TCRdb to the late 2010s). Regarding the complete study: Of the cohort, over 9 patients had adenocarcinoma, 2 had squamous cell carcinoma and 1 had small cell lung cancer. The approximately 15 enrolled patients, of whom approximately 10 were men and 5 were women, were aged roughly 30 to 85 years and were diagnosed with TNM stage I to III disease. A total of some 130 million productive TCRbeta reads were generated by sequencing, corresponding to an average of roughly 4 million reads per sample. The study compared bulk TCRbeta repertoires from lung tumor tissue and matched distant non-tumor lung tissue of some 15 lung cancer patients. A few dozen paired specimens, one tumor and one normal lung sample per patient, were profiled by TCRbeta CDR3 sequencing.

General conclusions and limits of the study: Because peripheral blood was not sequenced, blood TCRbeta repertoires in the lung cancer patients of the study were not examined. Significantly higher TCR diversity (inverse Simpson) was observed in tumor tissue than in normal lung tissue (around 450 vs 150, P = 0.0075, Mann-Whitney U test). TCR diversity was significantly higher in younger patients, and higher tumor TCR diversity was associated with shorter overall and disease-free survival. A significantly larger cumulative share of the repertoire was made up by the top 100 clones in normal lung than in tumor tissue. The methods do not name the sequencing platform or mention unique molecular identifiers. The cohort had only roughly 16 patients, and the authors noted that larger samples and more detailed clinical data are needed.

The CDR3 covers 19 residues, taking in both the cysteine and the phenylalanine. The V and J genes are TRBV12-3 or TRBV12-4 and TRBJ2-2; the D call in the table, TRBD2, was not verified against the DNA. Sequenced material: distant non-tumor lung tissue. This clonotype was obtained from a man aged 55 to 69 with small cell lung cancer. The CDR3 corresponds to CASSHRVAGGSLNTGELLF.